Listed below are T cell receptor beta chains from one sample, sequenced in a study of blood T cell repertoires in COVID-19. Here immunoSEQ multiplex PCR was the method, and the copy in TCRdb shows in-frame clones only, minus some. The table includes about 98,000 clones, 82% detected once. Sequences were obtained from peripheral blood. The source of these receptors is a man older than 75 with acute or convalescent COVID-19. CDR3s include the opening cysteine and the closing phenylalanine or tryptophan. Fields, in order: CDR3 DNA, CDR3 protein, clone size, CDR3 length, V gene, J gene, D gene. A D gene is named only where the DNA matches it firmly. Size tells how often a clone was seen (once, few, many) or the class of an expanded clone, and some rows leave it out.

TGTGCCAGCAGTGAAGGGGATAGACAGAGACTCTGGGACTACACCTTC	CASSEGDRQRLWDYTF	few	16	TRBV2	TRBJ1-2	NA
TGTGCCAGCAGTGACGCCTCGGGGGGTAATGAAAAACTGTTTTTT	CASSDASGGNEKLFF	NA	15	TRBV2	TRBJ1-4	NA
TGTGCCAGCAGCGACCCTGGACAGGCCATAGATACGCAGTATTTT	CASSDPGQAIDTQYF	NA	15	TRBV11-3	TRBJ2-3	TRBD1
TGTGCCAGTAGGGGCAGGGATAGCAATCAGCCCCAGCATTTT	CASRGRDSNQPQHF	once	14	TRBV19	TRBJ1-5	NA
TGCGCCAGCAGCCAAGATGGGACTAGCGTGTACTACGAGCAGTACTTC	CASSQDGTSVYYEQYF	few	16	TRBV4-1	TRBJ2-7	TRBD2
TGTGCCAGCAGCCAATCCAGGGGGAGCGGCTACACCTTC	CASSQSRGSGYTF	few	13	TRBV3-1/TRBV3-2	TRBJ1-2	TRBD1
TGCGCCAGCAGCCAGGGACTAGCGGGCGTTCGAGAGCAGTTCTTC	CASSQGLAGVREQFF	NA	15	TRBV4-3	TRBJ2-1	TRBD2
TGTGCCAGCAGCTTAGCGAGGGGTAGCGGGAAATCGGAGACCCAGTACTTC	CASSLARGSGKSETQYF	once	17	TRBV7-2	TRBJ2-5	TRBD2
TGTGCCAGCAGTTACTGGGGCCAGGGAAAAGAGACCCAGTACTTC	CASSYWGQGKETQYF	NA	15	TRBV6-2/TRBV6-3	TRBJ2-5	NA
TGTGCCAGTAGTAGGAGCACAGGGGCAACTAATGAAAAACTGTTTTTT	CASSRSTGATNEKLFF	NA	16	TRBV19	TRBJ1-4	TRBD1
TGTGCCAGCAGCGTAGGGGCGACAGATGGCTACACCTTC	CASSVGATDGYTF	few	13	TRBV9	TRBJ1-2	NA
TGCGCCAGCAGCCAGAGAGGGGGGGCGCGAGGCGGGGAGCTGTTTTTT	CASSQRGGARGGELFF	NA	16	TRBV4-3	TRBJ2-2	NA
TGTGCCAGCAGTGAACTTACAGGGCGGGTAGATACGCAGTATTTT	CASSELTGRVDTQYF	NA	15	TRBV25-1	TRBJ2-3	NA
TGCGCCAGCAGCTTTTCGGGGGCTAATGAAAAACTGTTTTTT	CASSFSGANEKLFF	NA	14	TRBV5-1	TRBJ1-4	NA
TGCGCCAGCAGCCTAGAGGGACACCACACAGATACGCAGTATTTT	CASSLEGHHTDTQYF	NA	15	TRBV5-1	TRBJ2-3	NA
TGTGCCAGTGGGACAGTGGAGACCCAGTACTTC	CASGTVETQYF	NA	11	TRBV19	TRBJ2-5	TRBD1
TGTGCCAGCAGTTTAGCGGGAGGTAGGGAGACCCAGTACTTC	CASSLAGGRETQYF	NA	14	TRBV28	TRBJ2-5	TRBD2
TGTGCCAGCAGACGGGGGGACAGGCGGACCGGGGAGCTGTTTTTT	CASRRGDRRTGELFF	NA	15	TRBV7-2	TRBJ2-2	NA
TGCGCCAGCAGCTTGGAGTACAGTAACACTGAAGCTTTCTTT	CASSLEYSNTEAFF	NA	14	TRBV5-1	TRBJ1-1	NA
TGTGCCAGTGGGACAGATTTCTACGAGCAGTACTTC	CASGTDFYEQYF	few	12	TRBV2	TRBJ2-7	TRBD1
TGTGCCAGCAGTTCCCCGGGAGTCAGGGATGGCCGTCGGGGCTACACCTTC	CASSSPGVRDGRRGYTF	NA	17	TRBV27	TRBJ1-2	NA
TGTGCCAGCAGTCCTCTAAACAGATATGGCTACACCTTC	CASSPLNRYGYTF	NA	13	TRBV5-8	TRBJ1-2	NA
TGTGCCAGCTCAGACAAACAGGGACAGGGAAATTCACCCCTCCACTTT	CASSDKQGQGNSPLHF	NA	16	TRBV18	TRBJ1-6	TRBD1
TGTGCCAGCAGCTTTGACAGGGGCACGGACGAGCAGTACTTC	CASSFDRGTDEQYF	few	14	TRBV11-2	TRBJ2-7	TRBD1
TGTGCCAGCAGCCCAGGGGGAGATCTCGAGACCCAGTACTTC	CASSPGGDLETQYF	NA	14	TRBV7-7	TRBJ2-5	TRBD1
TGTGCCAGCAGAAACCGGGACAGGGATACCGGGGAGCTGTTTTTT	CASRNRDRDTGELFF	NA	15	TRBV27	TRBJ2-2	TRBD1
TGCGCCAGCAGCCAGAGACAGGGATCCTACGAGCAGTACTTC	CASSQRQGSYEQYF	few	14	TRBV4-1	TRBJ2-7	TRBD1
TGTGCCAGCAGCTTAGGCGGGGGGGGTCCCAATGAGCAGTTCTTC	CASSLGGGGPNEQFF	NA	15	TRBV7-2	TRBJ2-1	TRBD2
TGCGCCAGCAGCCCCCTCTGGACTAGCGGCTACAATGAGCAGTTCTTC	CASSPLWTSGYNEQFF	NA	16	TRBV4-3	TRBJ2-1	TRBD2
TGTGCCAGCAGCGGACAGACTAACACTGAAGCTTTCTTT	CASSGQTNTEAFF	NA	13	TRBV3-1/TRBV3-2	TRBJ1-1	NA
TGTGCCAGCAGCACTCCAGGGGATCAGCCCCAGCATTTT	CASSTPGDQPQHF	NA	13	TRBV5-6	TRBJ1-5	NA
TGTGCCTGGAGTGAGGGGGATACGCAGTATTTT	CAWSEGDTQYF	NA	11	TRBV30	TRBJ2-3	NA
TGTGCCAGCAGTTACGGCGGTTCACCCCTCCACTTT	CASSYGGSPLHF	NA	12	TRBV6-5	TRBJ1-6	NA
TGTGCCAGCAGCCCCAGCGGGGGACTCGACTCACCCCTCCACTTT	CASSPSGGLDSPLHF	NA	15	TRBV7-6	TRBJ1-6	NA
TGTGCCACCAGCAGGGTGACAGGGGCTGGAAACACCATATATTTT	CATSRVTGAGNTIYF	NA	15	TRBV15	TRBJ1-3	TRBD1
TGTGCCAGCAGGGGGCCGACCTACGAGCAGTACTTC	CASRGPTYEQYF	NA	12	TRBV11-2	TRBJ2-7	NA
TGTGCCACCAGTGAGGGTGGGACAGGGCGAGAGACCCAGTACTTC	CATSEGGTGRETQYF	NA	15	TRBV24-1	TRBJ2-5	TRBD1
TGTGCCATCAGTGAGGGGACACCCAACACTGAAGCTTTCTTT	CAISEGTPNTEAFF	NA	14	TRBV10-3	TRBJ1-1	NA
TGTGCCAGCAGTGACGACAGGTCCGGAGTGCCGAACACTGAAGCTTTCTTT	CASSDDRSGVPNTEAFF	NA	17	TRBV6-4	TRBJ1-1	NA
TGTGCCAGCAGTTACGCCGCGGGACCGGACTACGAGCAGTACTTC	CASSYAAGPDYEQYF	NA	15	TRBV6-2/TRBV6-3	TRBJ2-7	NA
TGTGCCAGCAGCTTAAGGGGCTCTGGGGCCAACGTCCTGACTTTC	CASSLRGSGANVLTF	NA	15	TRBV13	TRBJ2-6	NA
TGCGCCAGCAGTGCCAGGTTCCAAGAGACCCAGTACTTC	CASSARFQETQYF	NA	13	TRBV10-2	TRBJ2-5	NA
TGTGCCAGCGGTAAGGAGAAGATGAACACTGAAGCTTTCTTT	CASGKEKMNTEAFF	few	14	TRBV19	TRBJ1-1	NA
TGTGCCAGCAGCCTACCCGGGACAGGGGGAGGCTACGAGCAGTACTTC	CASSLPGTGGGYEQYF	NA	16	TRBV5-4	TRBJ2-7	TRBD1